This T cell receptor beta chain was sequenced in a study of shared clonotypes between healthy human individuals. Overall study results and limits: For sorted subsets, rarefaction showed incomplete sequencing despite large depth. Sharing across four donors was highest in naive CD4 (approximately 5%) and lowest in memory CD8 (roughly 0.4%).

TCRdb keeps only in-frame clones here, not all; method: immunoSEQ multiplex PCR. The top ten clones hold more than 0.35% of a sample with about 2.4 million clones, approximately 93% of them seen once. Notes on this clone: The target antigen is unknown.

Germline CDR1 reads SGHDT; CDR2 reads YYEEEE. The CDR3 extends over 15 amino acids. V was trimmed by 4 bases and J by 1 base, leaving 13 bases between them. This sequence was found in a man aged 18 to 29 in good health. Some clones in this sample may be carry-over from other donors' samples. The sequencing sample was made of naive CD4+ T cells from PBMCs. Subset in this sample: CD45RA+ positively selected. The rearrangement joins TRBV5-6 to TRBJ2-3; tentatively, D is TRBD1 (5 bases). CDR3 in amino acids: CASSPLTDGTDTQYF. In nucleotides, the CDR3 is TGTGCCAGCAGCCCCTTGACAGACGGCACAGATACGCAGTATTTT.